A selection of T cell receptor beta chains follows, all from one sample in a study of CD8 T cells in Susac syndrome. TCRdb re-derived calls from the immunoSEQ multiplex PCR reads in MiXCR, one entry per CDR3 protein. Of 100,000 to 150,000 distinct CDR3 sequences detected, more than 85% appear once; the ten largest clones hold just under 0.095%. The source material was CD4+ T cells from PBMCs. Source of these receptors: a human donor with multiple sclerosis. CDR3s include the opening cysteine and the closing phenylalanine or tryptophan. D genes are given only for firm matches. Size tells how often a clone was seen (once, few, many) or the class of an expanded clone, and some rows leave it out.

>TRBV14|-|16|-|TRBJ2-1
CASSLRGYQGTNEQFF
TGTGCCAGCAGCCTCAGGGGATACCAGGGCACGAATGAGCAGTTCTTC
>TRBV11-2|once|13|-|TRBJ1-5
CASSKGENQPQHF
TGTGCCAGCAGCAAGGGTGAGAATCAGCCCCAGCATTTT
>TRBV3-1|-|13|-|TRBJ1-1
CASSPDSPFEAFF
TGTGCCAGCAGCCCGGACAGTCCGTTTGAAGCTTTCTTT
>TRBV7-2|-|14|-|TRBJ1-1
CASSLNGGRTEAFF
TGTGCCAGCAGCTTAAACGGGGGGCGGACTGAAGCTTTCTTT
>TRBV28|-|16|TRBD1|TRBJ1-1
CASSPPTGVGGTEAFF
TGTGCCAGCAGTCCACCAACAGGGGTAGGGGGCACTGAAGCTTTCTTT
>TRBV20-1|-|16|-|TRBJ2-1
CSVLPRGQGIYNEQFF
TGCAGTGTCCTCCCTCGCGGGCAGGGGATCTACAATGAGCAGTTCTTC
>TRBV7-2|once|15|TRBD1|TRBJ2-2
CASSLRQGGTGELFF
TGTGCCAGCAGCTTACGACAGGGGGGGACCGGGGAGCTGTTTTTT
>TRBV6-6|-|14|-|TRBJ2-7
CASRVGGDIYEQYF
TGTGCCAGCAGGGTGGGCGGGGATATCTACGAGCAGTACTTC
>TRBV5-1|once|15|TRBD1|TRBJ1-2
CASSPTPGTGYGYTF
TGCGCCAGCAGCCCGACCCCCGGGACAGGGTACGGCTACACCTTC
>TRBV4-1|-|15|TRBD1|TRBJ1-2
CASSPRDSSNYGYTF
TGCGCCAGCAGCCCTCGGGACAGTTCTAACTATGGCTACACCTTC
>TRBV30|-|10|TRBD1|TRBJ2-7
CAWRGQGLYF
TGTGCCTGGAGGGGACAGGGATTGTACTTC
>TRBV2|-|12|TRBD1|TRBJ2-5
CASSYRTGRRYF
TGTGCCAGCAGTTACCGGACAGGAAGGAGGTACTTC
>TRBV19|-|13|-|TRBJ1-2
CASYRANNYGYTF
TGTGCCAGTTACAGGGCCAATAACTATGGCTACACCTTC
>TRBV10-3|-|16|TRBD2|TRBJ2-1
CAISESSGGFYNEQFF
TGTGCCATCAGTGAAAGTAGCGGGGGATTTTACAATGAGCAGTTCTTC
>TRBV6-6|once|13|-|TRBJ1-2
CASSYSDSYGYTF
TGTGCCAGCAGTTACTCCGACAGCTATGGCTACACCTTC
>TRBV7-3|-|14|-|TRBJ1-1
CASSFSSGNTEAFF
TGTGCCAGCAGCTTCAGTTCGGGGAACACTGAAGCTTTCTTT
>TRBV4-1|-|16|-|TRBJ1-1
CASSPRGGGVGTEAFF
TGCGCCAGCAGCCCCCGGGGAGGGGGGGTCGGCACTGAAGCTTTCTTT
>TRBV12-3/TRBV12-4|-|13|-|TRBJ2-3
CASSFGGGDTQYF
TGTGCCAGCAGTTTCGGGGGTGGAGATACGCAGTATTTT
>TRBV5-4|-|12|-|TRBJ1-5
CASSSVGQPQHF
TGTGCCAGCAGCTCCGTGGGCCAGCCCCAGCATTTT
>TRBV6-1|-|14|-|TRBJ2-3
CASKRDTKADTQYF
TGTGCCAGTAAGCGGGACACTAAAGCGGATACGCAGTATTTT
>TRBV14|-|13|-|TRBJ2-2
CASSQERVGELFF
TGTGCCAGCAGCCAAGAGCGGGTCGGGGAGCTGTTTTTT
>TRBV14|-|13|-|TRBJ1-6
CASSITAGSPLHF
TGTGCCAGCAGCATCACTGCCGGTTCACCCCTCCACTTT
>TRBV30|-|13|-|TRBJ2-6
CAWKSAGANVLTF
TGTGCCTGGAAGTCGGCTGGGGCCAACGTCCTGACTTTC
>TRBV11-1|few|13|TRBD1|TRBJ2-1
CASSLDRGDEQFF
TGTGCCAGCAGCTTAGACAGGGGCGATGAGCAGTTCTTC
>TRBV12-3/TRBV12-4|-|13|-|TRBJ2-5
CASSLARVETQYF
TGTGCCAGCAGTTTAGCCAGGGTGGAGACCCAGTACTTC
>TRBV6-2/TRBV6-3|-|18|TRBD2|TRBJ2-3
CASSYSRRLAGSTDTQYF
TGTGCCAGCAGTTACTCTCGACGACTAGCGGGGAGCACAGATACGCAGTATTTT
>TRBV7-2|-|15|TRBD1|TRBJ2-7
CASSSLGQGSYEQYF
TGTGCCAGCAGCTCGCTAGGACAGGGTTCCTACGAGCAGTACTTC
>TRBV29-1|-|13|-|TRBJ1-1
CSPTGLGGAEAFF
TGCAGCCCTACTGGGTTGGGGGGTGCTGAAGCTTTCTTT
>TRBV4-3|-|16|-|TRBJ2-3
CASSQGQPPGADTQYF
TGCGCCAGCAGCCAAGGCCAGCCTCCTGGGGCAGATACGCAGTATTTT
>TRBV27|-|14|-|TRBJ1-6
CASSWSGRNSPLHF
TGTGCCAGCAGTTGGTCGGGGAGGAATTCACCCCTCCACTTT
>TRBV10-3|-|13|-|TRBJ1-1
CAISLVSNTEAFF
TGTGCCATCAGTCTCGTGAGTAACACTGAAGCTTTCTTT
>TRBV20-1|-|15|TRBD1|TRBJ1-2
CSARPYLDRVGGYTF
TGCAGTGCTAGACCCTACCTGGACAGGGTTGGTGGCTACACCTTC
>TRBV29-1|-|14|TRBD1|TRBJ1-2
CSALLGTGPYGYTF
TGCAGCGCCCTTCTCGGGACAGGGCCATATGGCTACACCTTC
>TRBV5-6|-|15|-|TRBJ2-1
CASCRGRNTYNEQFF
TGTGCCAGCTGCAGGGGCCGGAATACGTACAATGAGCAGTTCTTC
>TRBV4-2|-|15|TRBD2|TRBJ2-1
CASSQDAGGGNEQFF
TGTGCCAGCAGCCAAGATGCGGGGGGGGGAAATGAGCAGTTCTTC
>TRBV5-1|-|14|-|TRBJ1-4
CASRIQAGNEKLFF
TGCGCCAGCAGAATACAGGCCGGCAATGAAAAACTGTTTTTT
>TRBV28|-|13|-|TRBJ2-6
CASIRSGANVLTF
TGTGCCAGCATCCGCTCTGGGGCCAACGTCCTGACTTTC
>TRBV12-3/TRBV12-4|-|19|-|TRBJ2-3
CASSLAIDSRAGAGDTQYF
TGTGCCAGCAGTTTAGCAATCGACTCTCGGGCGGGGGCCGGAGATACGCAGTATTTT
>TRBV6-4|once|16|TRBD2|TRBJ2-1
CASSDSIAGGHNEQFF
TGTGCCAGCAGTGACTCAATAGCGGGGGGCCACAATGAGCAGTTCTTC
>TRBV27|-|21|TRBD2|TRBJ2-3
CASSSLKRGGILIGLTDTQYF
TGTGCCAGCAGTTCCCTCAAGCGGGGGGGGATACTTATTGGTCTCACAGATACGCAGTATTTT
>TRBV12-3/TRBV12-4|few|15|TRBD2|TRBJ2-5
CASSPWTSGQETQYF
TGTGCCAGCAGCCCCTGGACTAGCGGCCAAGAGACCCAGTACTTC
>TRBV12-3/TRBV12-4|once|17|TRBD1|TRBJ1-2
CASSWKVGTGTNYGYTF
TGTGCCAGCAGTTGGAAGGTTGGGACAGGAACTAACTATGGCTACACCTTC
>TRBV12-5|-|14|-|TRBJ1-6
CASGFPYSGSPLHF
TGTGCTAGTGGTTTCCCATACTCTGGTTCACCCCTCCACTTT
>TRBV7-9|once|13|-|TRBJ2-7
CASSLESSENTYF
TGTGCCAGCAGCTTAGAGAGTAGTGAGAATACTTACTTC
>TRBV30|-|15|-|TRBJ2-2
CAWSVRGLDTGELFF
TGTGCCTGGAGTGTAAGGGGGTTGGACACCGGGGAGCTGTTTTTT
>TRBV5-1|-|12|-|TRBJ1-2
CASSLEGDGYTF
TGCGCCAGCAGCTTGGAAGGGGATGGCTACACCTTC
>TRBV7-2|-|13|-|TRBJ1-2
CASSLTVNYGYTF
TGTGCCAGCAGCTTAACGGTTAACTATGGCTACACCTTC
>TRBV18|few|16|-|TRBJ1-1
CASSPATPTVNTEAFF
TGTGCCAGCTCACCTGCCACCCCCACGGTGAACACTGAAGCTTTCTTT
>TRBV13|-|16|-|TRBJ2-6
CASTQGRLSGANVLTF
TGTGCCAGCACCCAGGGGCGTCTCTCTGGGGCCAACGTCCTGACTTTC
>TRBV6-1|once|16|TRBD2|TRBJ2-7
CASSFPLAGSIYEQYF
TGTGCCAGCAGCTTCCCACTAGCGGGTTCAATCTACGAGCAGTACTTC
>TRBV5-1|-|13|-|TRBJ1-2
CASSLDRTYGHTF
TGCGCCAGCAGCTTGGACAGAACCTATGGCCACACCTTC
>TRBV30|-|14|-|TRBJ1-2
CAWKGTARVGGYTF
TGTGCCTGGAAGGGCACGGCAAGGGTTGGCGGCTACACCTTC
>TRBV6-6|-|14|-|TRBJ2-1
CASSYSGTNNEQFF
TGTGCCAGCAGTTACTCGGGGACCAACAATGAGCAGTTCTTC
>TRBV7-9|once|15|-|TRBJ2-3
CASSFGGLLTDAQYF
TGTGCCAGCAGCTTTGGTGGGCTCCTCACAGATGCGCAGTATTTT
>TRBV20-1|-|12|TRBD2|TRBJ2-5
CSAFGGGETQYF
TGCAGTGCTTTCGGGGGGGGAGAGACCCAGTACTTC
>TRBV15|-|14|-|TRBJ2-7
CATSRDLTGYEQYF
TGTGCCACCAGCAGAGATCTAACAGGGTACGAGCAGTACTTC
>TRBV15|-|16|-|TRBJ2-1
CATSSQGRGSYNEQFF
TGTGCCACCAGCAGCCAGGGGCGCGGATCCTACAATGAGCAGTTCTTC
>TRBV2|-|12|-|TRBJ2-3
CASSELPDTQYF
TGTGCCAGCAGTGAGTTACCAGATACGCAGTATTTT
>TRBV2|-|11|-|TRBJ2-1
CASRGANEQFF
TGTGCCAGCCGGGGGGCTAATGAGCAGTTCTTC
>TRBV6-2/TRBV6-3|-|15|TRBD2|TRBJ2-5
CASSSGEIFQETQYF
TGTGCCAGCAGTAGCGGGGAAATCTTCCAAGAGACCCAGTACTTC